The 24 T cell receptor beta chains listed next were all sequenced from one sample in a study of shared clonotypes between healthy human individuals. Here immunoSEQ multiplex PCR was the method, and the copy in TCRdb shows in-frame clones only, minus some. The profile shows about 490,000 clones, about 84% of them singletons. Sequencing was performed on PBMCs. These receptor sequences come from a woman between 40 and 55 years old in good health. Some clones in this sample may be carry-over from other donors' samples.

As for this clone: A junction end diverges from the germline sequence, so it may reflect a read error. The CDR3 region has the DNA TGTGCCAGCAGTCCTCGGGACGTGGTGCACTTC. As protein: CASSPRDVVHF. J is TRBJ2-7 and V is TRBV28; perhaps D is TRBD1 or TRBD2 (5 bases each). Germline V CDR1 and CDR2: MDHEN, SYDVKM. CDR3 length equals 11 residues.

Comments on this clone: This probably arose from a read error, given a far larger clone one base away. This sequence joins TRBV25-1 and TRBJ2-7; maybe TRBD2 (6 bases). Germline V gene sequence: CDR1 MGHDK, CDR2 SYGVNS. V dropped 3 bases and J dropped 5 bases, with 20 bases sitting between them. This CDR3 has 16 residues. The CDR3 reads CASSDLTSCHRDEQYF. The CDR3 DNA reads as TGTGCCAGCAGTGACCTCACTAGCTGCCATAGGGACGAGCAGTACTTC.

This sequence joins TRBV15 and TRBJ2-7; a weak D match, TRBD1 (5 bases). Germline V CDR1 and CDR2: LNHNV, YYDKDF (reference sequence). The CDR3 has 14 amino acids. V was trimmed by 0 bases and J by 4 bases, leaving 10 bases between them. CDR3 bases: TGTGCCACCAGCAGAGATCGGACACTGTACGAGCAGTACTTC. The encoded protein is CATSRDRTLYEQYF.

Remarks on this clone: A far bigger clonotype differs at one base, so this is likely a read error. The gene calls are TRBV4-2 and TRBJ1-5; D ambiguous. This CDR3 spans 17 amino acids. Germline lookup yields CDR1 LGHNA and CDR2 YNFKEQ. CDR3 loop: CASSLSESLGSNKPQHF. The CDR3 region has the DNA TGTGCCAGCAGCCTGTCGGAGTCTCTTGGTAGCAATAAGCCCCAGCATTTT.

This clone was counted once. J is TRBJ2-5 and V is TRBV7-2; a weak D match, TRBD2 (5 bases). This CDR3 is 14 amino acids long. The V gene lost 8 bases and the J gene lost 5 bases, with 18 bases spanning the gap. Germline CDR1 reads SGHTA; CDR2 reads FQGNSA. Here the CDR3 DNA reads TGTGCCAGCCGCGAGAGGGTAGGGTTGGAGACCCAGTACTTC. Translation: CASRERVGLETQYF.

This clone was observed once. The chain is built from TRBV6-5 and TRBJ1-1; TRBD1 might be the D (5 bases). The CDR3 loop spans 14 amino acids. Germline values: CDR1 MNHEY, CDR2 SVGAGI. V lost 5 bases and J 3 bases, leaving 13 bases between the germline ends. CDR3 protein: CASSTYSGHTEAFF. The CDR3 region has the DNA TGTGCCAGCAGTACCTATTCGGGACACACTGAAGCTTTCTTT.

As for this clone: Within the sample, other DNA sequences also encode this same CDR3. This chain uses TRBV4-3 with TRBJ2-5; 7 bases map to TRBD1. The better agreement between TRBJ2-7 and the DNA end casts doubt on the J call. Per the germline V gene, CDR1 is LGHNA and CDR2 is YSLEER. This CDR3 spans 15 amino acids. The CDR3 reads CASSQDRNRGDEQYF. CDR3 in DNA: TGCGCCAGCAGCCAAGACAGGAACAGGGGCGACGAGCAGTACTTC.

Points on this clone: A far larger clone is a single base away, which makes a read error likely. This chain links TRBV30 with TRBJ1-2, with D unresolved. The CDR3 extends over 14 amino acids. Trimming took off 1 base at V and 4 bases at J, with 13 bases between the two ends. From germline, CDR1 is GTSNPN and CDR2 SVGIG (reference sequence). The CDR3, as DNA: TGTGCCTGGAGTGACTCGTGGCAGGCCTATGGCTACACCTTC. It specifies CAWSDSWQAYGYTF.

The table lists this clone with many counts. The J gene is TRBJ2-5, the V gene TRBV5-4; TRBD2 matches 12 bases. CDR3 length: 16 residues. Unmatched junction bases numbered 7, after V lost 3 bases and J lost 4 bases. Germline assignment: CDR1 SGHNT and CDR2 YYREEE (reference sequence). DNA of the CDR3: TGTGCCAGCAGCTCCCCACTAGCGGGAGGCCCAGAGACCCAGTACTTC. This gives the protein CASSSPLAGGPETQYF.

This clone has just one count. A far larger clone is a single base away, which makes a read error likely. V is TRBV30 and J is TRBJ2-3; D is uncertain. CDR3 length: 12 amino acids. CDR1 and CDR2 (germline): GTSNPN, SVGIG (reference sequence). The CDR3: CAWSVAGDTQCF. The CDR3 DNA sequence: TGTGCCTGGAGTGTAGCTGGAGATACGCAGTGTTTT.

J is TRBJ2-7 and V is TRBV7-9; TRBD2 agrees at 13 bases. Germline trimming cut 5 bases from V and 3 bases from J; bases unmatched to any gene: 4. Germline V CDR1 and CDR2: SEHNR, FQNEAQ (reference sequence). The CDR3 extends over 15 amino acids. The CDR3 bases are TGTGCCAGCAGCCTACTAGCGGGAGGGCACTACGAGCAGTACTTC. Amino acid sequence: CASSLLAGGHYEQYF.

The gene calls are TRBV2 and TRBJ2-1; 8 nucleotides align to TRBD1. The CDR3 runs to 16 residues. Per germline, CDR1 SNHLY and CDR2 FYNNEI. The ends lost 4 bases at V and 0 bases at J; junction bases unmatched: 5. The CDR3 nucleotides are TGTGCCAGCAGTGGGACAGGGTTGGGCTCCTACAATGAGCAGTTCTTC. Its translation: CASSGTGLGSYNEQFF.

Comment on this clone: A single base is all that separates this from a far larger clone, so a read error is likely. This sample includes further DNA sequences coding for the same CDR3. The V gene is TRBV28, the J gene TRBJ2-5; no firm D call. The DNA end is more similar to TRBJ2-7, so the J call may be wrong. This CDR3 contains 15 residues. Per the germline V gene, CDR1 is MDHEN and CDR2 is SYDVKM. DNA of the CDR3: TGTGCTAGCAGCCCCCTGGTGGGCGTCAGCTACGAGCAGTACTTC. Protein product: CASSPLVGVSYEQYF.

On this clone itself: This may arise from a read error, as a much more abundant clone is one base away. Distinct nucleotide sequences in the sample also encode this CDR3. This rearrangement joins TRBV7-3 to TRBJ2-1; 8 bases fit TRBD2. Germline CDR1 and CDR2: SGHTA and FQGTGA. The CDR3 loop spans 16 amino acids. V gave up 9 bases and J gave up 5 bases; unmatched junction bases: 15. The CDR3 loop is CASSPPALAGNNEQFF. CDR3 in DNA: TGTGCCAGTAGCCCCCCCGCGCTAGCGGGCAACAATGAGCAGTTCTTC.

This chain links TRBV29-1 with TRBJ1-2, with D uncertain. The CDR3 loop spans 15 amino acids. Trimming cost V 0 bases and J 2 bases, with 13 bases left between them. Germline lookup yields CDR1 SQVTM and CDR2 ANQGSEA. Here the CDR3 DNA reads TGCAGCGTTGAAGATATTAACATGGAGAACTATGGCTACACCTTC. Its translation: CSVEDINMENYGYTF.

The table lists this clone with a count of one. This is likely an artifact of a read error, given a far larger clone one base away. This specimen includes other DNA sequences encoding the same CDR3. The CDR3 loop reads CSVSRDLNTEAFF. CDR3 bases: TGCAGTGTTAGCAGGGACTTGAACACTGAAGCTTTCTTT. The chain employs TRBV29-1 and TRBJ1-1, with D possibly matching TRBD1 (5 bases). This CDR3 region has 13 residues. The germline V gene encodes CDR1 SQVTM and CDR2 ANQGSEA.

The chain uses TRBV27 and TRBJ1-2, with 8 bases identical to TRBD1. From germline, CDR1 is MNHEY and CDR2 SMNVEV (reference sequence). Unmatched junction bases numbered 6, after V lost 3 bases and J lost 3 bases. This CDR3 contains 15 residues. The CDR3 DNA reads TGTGCCAGCAGTTTCGGCCAGGGGGCTGACTATGGCTACACCTTC. It encodes CASSFGQGADYGYTF.

The gene calls are TRBV7-8 and TRBJ2-1; D remains ambiguous. V was cut by 4 bases and J by 2 bases, with 15 bases left in between. Looked up from germline, CDR1 is SGHVS and CDR2 is FQNEAQ. There are 16 residues in the CDR3. The CDR3 region has the DNA TGTGCCAGCAGCTCCCTCAGCGTTCGTCCCTACAATGAGCAGTTCTTC. Translated: CASSSLSVRPYNEQFF.

The CDR3 here is CATRMGMGNQPQHF. Here the CDR3 DNA reads TGTGCCACCAGAATGGGGATGGGCAATCAGCCCCAGCATTTT. The V call is TRBV15, the J call TRBJ1-5, with unresolved D. Per germline, CDR1 LNHNV and CDR2 YYDKDF (reference sequence). This CDR3 spans 14 amino acids. V lost 6 bases to trimming and J lost 2 bases, with 11 bases between them.

The chain links TRBV15 to TRBJ1-2, with a weak D call TRBD1 (5 bases). Germline lookup yields CDR1 LNHNV and CDR2 YYDKDF (reference sequence). The CDR3 totals 14 residues. V gave up 0 bases and J gave up 6 bases, with 11 bases separating them. The DNA for the CDR3 is TGTGCCACCAGCAGAGATATGGGAGGGGATGGCTACACCTTC. Its protein is CATSRDMGGDGYTF.

About this clone: A much larger clone differs from this one at a single base, so this may be a read error. The chain carries TRBV18 and TRBJ2-3, with D maybe TRBD2 (6 bases). The CDR3 is 16 amino acids. Deletions cut 2 bases from V and 0 bases from J, with 12 bases between. The germline gives CDR1 KGHSH, CDR2 LQKENI. This CDR3 reads CASSPANLASTDTQYF. In nucleotides, the CDR3 is TGTGCCAGCTCACCAGCAAACCTAGCGAGCACAGATACGCAGTATTTT.

The chain carries TRBV19 and TRBJ2-5; D may be TRBD2 (5 bases). CDR1 is LNHDA, CDR2 SQIVND, per germline (reference sequence). The CDR3 is 14 residues long. Trimming left V 3 bases short and J 4 bases short, with 12 bases between. The CDR3 DNA reads TGTGCCAGTAGTATCAATGACGGAGGAGAGACCCAGTACTTC. Encoded protein: CASSINDGGETQYF.

The chain combines TRBV28 with TRBJ1-1; D is unclear. Germline CDR1 MDHEN, CDR2 SYDVKM. Trimming shortened V by 4 bases and J by 6 bases, and 15 bases separated the two germline ends. The CDR3 loop spans 14 amino acids. The CDR3 DNA follows: TGTGCCAGCAGTTCCCCCCGAAGAAGGCCTGAAGCTTTCTTT. Amino acids: CASSSPRRRPEAFF.

There are a few counts of this clone. The chain combines TRBV7-9 with TRBJ1-2, with 8 bases identical to TRBD1. Losses at the gene ends were 1 base for V and 5 bases for J; bases not matched to a gene: 0. The CDR3 runs to 13 residues. Per germline, CDR1 SEHNR and CDR2 FQNEAQ (reference sequence). The CDR3 loop reads CASSLGTGYGYTF. The DNA of the CDR3 is TGTGCCAGCAGCTTAGGGACAGGGTATGGCTACACCTTC.